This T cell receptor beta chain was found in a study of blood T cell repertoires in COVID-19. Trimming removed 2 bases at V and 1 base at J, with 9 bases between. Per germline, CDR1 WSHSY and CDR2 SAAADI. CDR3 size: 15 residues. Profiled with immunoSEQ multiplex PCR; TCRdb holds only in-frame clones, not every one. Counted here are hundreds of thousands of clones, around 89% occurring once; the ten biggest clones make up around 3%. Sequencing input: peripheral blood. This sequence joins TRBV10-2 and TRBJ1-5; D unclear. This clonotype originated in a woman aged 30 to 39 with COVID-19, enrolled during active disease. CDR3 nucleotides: TGCGCCAGCAGTGAGGTGGGCGTAAGCAATCAGCCCCAGCATTTT. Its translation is CASSEVGVSNQPQHF.